This entry lists 22 T cell receptor beta chains sequenced from one sample in a study of blood T cell repertoires in COVID-19. The assay was immunoSEQ multiplex PCR, and TCRdb's table has in-frame clones only and misses some. The data hold about 210,000 clones, with around four fifths observed a single time. Sequenced material: peripheral blood. The receptors here all came from a woman aged 40 to 49 with active or convalescent COVID-19.

This clone has only one observation. The chain carries TRBV18 and TRBJ1-1, with D unresolved. Germline V gene data show CDR1 as KGHSH and CDR2 as LQKENI. The CDR3 contains 14 residues. V lost 2 bases and J 1 base, leaving 8 bases between the germline ends. The CDR3 loop is CASSPNLENTEAFF. DNA for the CDR3: TGTGCCAGCTCACCAAATTTAGAGAACACTGAAGCTTTCTTT.

This clone has only a few counts. This sequence joins TRBV25-1 and TRBJ2-7; the match to TRBD1 covers 11 bases. CDR3 length equals 14 residues. Germline V CDR1 and CDR2: MGHDK, SYGVNS. The J segment lost 3 bases and the V segment lost 4 bases, leaving 2 bases of the junction unmatched. In DNA form, the CDR3 reads TGTGCCAGCAGTGCCGGGACAGGGGGCTACGAGCAGTACTTC. Residues: CASSAGTGGYEQYF.

The V and J genes are TRBV5-6 and TRBJ1-5, with 7 bases that match TRBD1. In germline, CDR1 is SGHDT, CDR2 YYEEEE. CDR3 size: 15 residues. V was pared by 3 bases and J by 6 bases, with 9 bases of the junction left unmatched. CDR3 in DNA: TGTGCCAGCAGCTCCGGACAGGTCTTTTCTCAGCCCCAGCATTTT. This translates into CASSSGQVFSQPQHF.

V is TRBV28 and J is TRBJ1-1; 9 bases align to TRBD1. With 2 bases clipped from V and 5 bases from J, the junction kept 6 bases outside the gene matches. CDR1 and CDR2 (germline): MDHEN, SYDVKM. The CDR3 contains 15 residues. The CDR3 region is CASSLGGTGRTEAFF. The CDR3 region has the DNA TGTGCCAGCAGTTTAGGGGGGACAGGGAGGACTGAAGCTTTCTTT.

V usage is TRBV4-1 and J usage is TRBJ2-1; D uncertain. Per germline, CDR1 MGHRA and CDR2 YSYEKL. The CDR3 loop spans 15 amino acids. Trimming removed 4 bases at V and 0 bases at J, with 10 bases between. The CDR3 here is CASSLLQDSYNEQFF. CDR3 DNA sequence: TGCGCCAGCAGCCTGCTTCAGGACTCCTACAATGAGCAGTTCTTC.

This clone was seen only a few times. The V and J genes are TRBV7-9 and TRBJ1-3, with D perhaps TRBD1 (6 bases). V gave up 6 bases and J gave up 4 bases, with 13 bases separating them. This CDR3 has 14 residues. Germline CDR1 is SEHNR and CDR2 is FQNEAQ (reference sequence). The CDR3 protein is CASRWGDRGNTIYF. DNA for the CDR3: TGTGCCAGCAGGTGGGGAGACAGGGGAAACACCATATATTTT.

This clone came up once. Other DNA sequences in this sample translate to the same CDR3. The chain has TRBV12-3 or TRBV12-4 and TRBJ2-7; a weak D match, TRBD1 (6 bases). V dropped 5 bases and J dropped 3 bases, with 11 bases sitting between them. The CDR3 is 13 residues long. The CDR3 is CASSPGQLYEQYF. CDR3 bases: TGTGCCAGCAGTCCGGGACAACTCTACGAGCAGTACTTC.

The chain combines TRBV7-3 with TRBJ2-3; D is possibly TRBD2 (5 bases). Germline V gives CDR1 SGHTA, CDR2 FQGTGA. With 5 bases removed from V and 2 bases from J, the gap between germline ends came to 8 bases. The CDR3 loop spans 13 amino acids. The CDR3, as DNA: TGTGCCAGCAGCCCGGGGATCACAGATACGCAGTATTTT. The encoded protein is CASSPGITDTQYF.

This chain links TRBV18 with TRBJ1-5; the D gene is possibly TRBD1 (5 bases). V was clipped by 3 bases and J by 1 base, with 16 bases between them. Germline V gene lookup returns CDR1 KGHSH and CDR2 LQKENI. The CDR3 runs 17 residues. The CDR3 sequence: CASSPQEGEGSNQPQHF. The CDR3 bases are TGTGCCAGCTCACCCCAGGAAGGGGAGGGGAGCAATCAGCCCCAGCATTTT.

As concerns this clone: A read error may account for a junction end that differs from germline. The V gene is TRBV9, the J gene TRBJ1-1, with D maybe TRBD1 (5 bases). Looked up from germline, CDR1 is SGDLS and CDR2 is YYNGEE. This CDR3 has 15 amino acids. The CDR3 protein is CASSAPPGLCLEGLF. CDR3 bases: TGTGCCAGCAGCGCCCCTCCGGGACTCTGCCTCGAGGGTCTCTTT.

The V gene is TRBV5-4, the J gene TRBJ2-2; 9 nucleotides match TRBD2. This CDR3 region has 16 residues. The ends lost 4 bases at V and 6 bases at J; junction bases unmatched: 10. Germline assignment: CDR1 SGHNT and CDR2 YYREEE (reference sequence). This CDR3 reads CASSPTVGGGAGELFF. In DNA, the CDR3 is TGTGCCAGCAGCCCCACGGTCGGCGGGGGGGCCGGGGAGCTGTTTTTT. Full variable domain (missing parts from reference TRBV5-4 and TRBJ2-2): ETGVTQSPTHLIKTRGQQVTLRCSSQSGHNTVSWYQQALGQGPQFIFQYYREEENGRGNFPPRFSGLQFPNYSSELNVNALELDDSALYLCASSPTVGGGAGELFFGEGSRLTVL.

The rearrangement links TRBV6-5 to TRBJ1-1; a weak D match, TRBD1 (5 bases). V shed 7 bases and J shed 5 bases, with 17 bases lying between them. The CDR3 has 14 residues. From germline, CDR1 is MNHEY and CDR2 SVGAGI. Here the CDR3 reads CASIPWRGRTEAFF. The CDR3 DNA reads as TGTGCCAGCATCCCCTGGAGGGGTCGGACTGAAGCTTTCTTT.

The rearrangement links TRBV5-4 to TRBJ2-7, with 7 bases matching TRBD1. Germline V gives CDR1 SGHNT, CDR2 YYREEE (reference sequence). The length of the CDR3 is 14 residues. Trimming removed 4 bases from V and 2 bases from J; junction bases left unmatched: 6. The CDR3 spells CASSPKGTAYEQYF. CDR3 DNA sequence: TGTGCCAGCAGCCCGAAGGGGACAGCCTACGAGCAGTACTTC.

This chain uses TRBV4-2 with TRBJ1-2; 8 bases align to TRBD1. CDR3 length: 14 residues. Looked up from germline, CDR1 is LGHNA and CDR2 is YNFKEQ. V shed 2 bases and J 4 bases; nucleotides not matched to a gene: 3. This CDR3 reads CASSQRTGSYGYTF. CDR3 coding DNA: TGTGCCAGCAGCCAAAGGACAGGGAGCTATGGCTACACCTTC.

The chain is built from TRBV20-1 and TRBJ2-1; 7 bases match TRBD2. The CDR3 loop spans 14 amino acids. Germline V CDR1 and CDR2: DFQATT, SNEGSKA (reference sequence). The ends lost 3 bases at V and 6 bases at J; junction bases unmatched: 8. CDR3: CSASQGASGNEQFF. CDR3 in DNA: TGCAGTGCTAGTCAAGGGGCTAGCGGCAATGAGCAGTTCTTC.

Only a few counts were recorded for this clone. The chain recombines TRBV2 with TRBJ1-6; the match to TRBD1 covers 7 bases. Germline V lookup: CDR1 SNHLY, CDR2 FYNNEI. This CDR3 has 15 residues. V trimming: 3 bases; J trimming: 7 bases; junction bases outside the gene matches: 6. Here the CDR3 DNA reads TGTGCCAGCAGTGATCTAACAGGGGTAAATTCACCCCTCCACTTT. Encoded protein: CASSDLTGVNSPLHF.

The V call is TRBV7-9, the J call TRBJ2-3, with a possible D match to TRBD1 (6 bases). The V end lost 4 bases, the J end lost 0 bases, and 14 bases lay between the germline ends. Per germline, CDR1 SEHNR and CDR2 FQNEAQ (reference sequence). The CDR3 is made up of 16 amino acids. CDR3 sequence: CASSYGQLSSTDTQYF. The CDR3 region has the DNA TGTGCCAGCAGCTACGGACAGTTATCTAGCACAGATACGCAGTATTTT.

The sample holds a few counts of this clone. This chain links TRBV2 with TRBJ2-7, with no clear D. The germline V gene has CDR1 SNHLY and CDR2 FYNNEI. The CDR3 loop spans 12 amino acids. The ends were cut back, 6 bases at V and 6 bases at J, with 12 bases in the middle. CDR3 nucleotides: TGTGCCAGCAGCCCCATGGCCCTCGAGCAGTACTTC. Its protein product is CASSPMALEQYF.

This rearrangement joins TRBV27 to TRBJ1-5; tentative D call: TRBD1 (6 bases). The germline CDR1 and CDR2 sequences are MNHEY and SMNVEV (reference sequence). This CDR3 spans 15 amino acids. Deletions cut 8 bases from V and 1 base from J, with 15 bases between. This CDR3 is CASGGVQGSNQPQHF. CDR3 DNA: TGTGCCAGCGGTGGAGTACAGGGAAGCAATCAGCCCCAGCATTTT.

V is TRBV27 and J is TRBJ1-1; 7 bases map to TRBD1. CDR1 and CDR2 (germline): MNHEY, SMNVEV (reference sequence). The V and J ends lost 7 bases and 4 bases, in that order; junction bases with no gene match: 9. This CDR3 contains 14 residues. For the CDR3, the DNA is TGTGCCAGCACCCTAGGGGGCTCCTCCACTGAAGCTTTCTTT. Amino acids: CASTLGGSSTEAFF.

The chain carries TRBV19 and TRBJ1-2; D remains unclear. The germline V gene encodes CDR1 LNHDA and CDR2 SQIVND (reference sequence). CDR3 length: 15 amino acids. V was cut by 6 bases and J by 2 bases, with 16 bases left in between. This CDR3 is CASSPGRTGNYGYTF. CDR3 coding DNA: TGTGCCAGTAGCCCGGGGAGGACGGGGAACTATGGCTACACCTTC.

The chain joins TRBV28 to TRBJ1-5, with TRBD1 matching 9 bases. The CDR3 has 19 amino acids. V was pared by 4 bases and J by 7 bases, with 20 bases of the junction left unmatched. Germline V CDR1 and CDR2: MDHEN, SYDVKM. This CDR3 reads CASSSLPRRDRESGQPQHF. Written as DNA, the CDR3 is TGTGCCAGCAGTTCGTTACCGCGCAGGGACAGGGAGTCGGGCCAGCCCCAGCATTTT.